Below are 23 T cell receptor beta chains sequenced from a single sample in a study of T cell responses to AZD1222 COVID-19 vaccine. Profiled with immunoSEQ multiplex PCR; TCRdb holds only in-frame clones, not every one. The table has 130,000 to 150,000 clones, over 85% seen once; the top ten hold approximately 1.8%. Specimen: peripheral blood, collected 28 days after the second AZD1222 dose. The receptors were gathered from an adult who received the AZD1222 COVID-19 vaccine.

The J gene is TRBJ1-2, the V gene TRBV28, with D maybe TRBD1 (6 bases). Trimming removed 3 bases at V and 0 bases at J, with 14 bases between. The CDR3 consists of 16 residues. Germline CDR1 reads MDHEN; CDR2 reads SYDVKM. CDR3 bases: TGTGCCAGCAGTTTTCAACCGGACAGATCTAACTATGGCTACACCTTC. Translation: CASSFQPDRSNYGYTF.

There are a few counts of this clone. The chain recombines TRBV28 with TRBJ1-3; D call uncertain. Trimming left V 4 bases short and J 2 bases short, with 6 bases between. Per the germline V gene, CDR1 is MDHEN and CDR2 is SYDVKM. This CDR3 spans 13 amino acids. CDR3 nucleotide sequence: TGTGCCAGCAGTTCTTTGGCTGGAAACACCATATATTTT. It translates to CASSSLAGNTIYF.

The chain is built from TRBV30 and TRBJ1-4; 9 bases agree with TRBD1. This CDR3 is 14 amino acids long. Germline V gene lookup returns CDR1 GTSNPN and CDR2 SVGIG (reference sequence). After removal of 1 base from V and 9 bases from J, the junction contained 6 bases not matched to a gene. The CDR3, as DNA: TGTGCCTGGAGTGGACCGGGACAGGGACAAAAACTGTTTTTT. This codes for CAWSGPGQGQKLFF.

The V call is TRBV19, the J call TRBJ1-1; no clear D gene. The CDR3 length is 15 residues. The V gene's germline CDR1 is LNHDA and CDR2 SQIVND (reference sequence). The V end was cut by 5 bases, the J end by 1 base, with 14 bases between. The CDR3 spells CASSLRWTANTEAFF. CDR3 sequence (DNA): TGTGCCAGTAGTCTCCGTTGGACGGCGAACACTGAAGCTTTCTTT.

V and J are TRBV12-5 and TRBJ1-1, with 7 bases matching TRBD1. CDR3 length equals 14 residues. V was clipped by 7 bases and J by 5 bases; unmatched bases: 10. The germline CDR1 and CDR2 sequences are LGHNT and FRNRAP. In DNA form, the CDR3 reads TGTGCTAGTGACCCCAGGGGGAGACGAACTGAAGCTTTCTTT. As protein: CASDPRGRRTEAFF.

This clone was detected only once. The chain combines TRBV9 with TRBJ2-5, with 7 positions matching TRBD1. The J segment lost 3 bases and the V segment lost 3 bases, leaving 5 bases of the junction unmatched. The CDR3 loop spans 14 amino acids. The germline V gene has CDR1 SGDLS and CDR2 YYNGEE. The CDR3 here is CASSAGDRKETQYF. The DNA for the CDR3 is TGTGCCAGCAGCGCCGGGGACAGAAAAGAGACCCAGTACTTC.

V usage is TRBV6-4 and J usage is TRBJ2-3; 9 nucleotides match TRBD2. Germline-derived CDR1 and CDR2 are MRHNA and SNTAGT. Trimming cost V 4 bases and J 6 bases; bases outside gene matches: 8. The CDR3 has 15 residues. Written as DNA, the CDR3 is TGTGCCAGCAGTGTCGGGACTAGCTTATTCGATACGCAGTATTTT. Its translation: CASSVGTSLFDTQYF.

CDR3 coding DNA: TGTGCCAGCAGTTATAGCGGGAGGAACACCGGGGAGCTGTTTTTT. Translated: CASSYSGRNTGELFF. This chain links TRBV6-6 with TRBJ2-2, with TRBD2 matching over 9 bases. Germline lookup yields CDR1 MNHNY and CDR2 SVGAGI (reference sequence). This CDR3 has 15 amino acids. V gave up 3 bases and J gave up 1 base; unmatched junction bases: 0.

The rearrangement uses TRBV7-8 and TRBJ2-4, with TRBD1 matching over 12 bases. The CDR3 contains 17 residues. Unmatched junction bases numbered 8, after V lost 5 bases and J lost 3 bases. The germline gives CDR1 SGHVS, CDR2 FQNEAQ. This CDR3 reads CASSDPGQGARKNIQYF. CDR3 nucleotide sequence: TGTGCCAGCAGCGATCCGGGACAGGGGGCGCGCAAAAACATTCAGTACTTC.

The V and J genes are TRBV4-2 and TRBJ2-1; D is uncertain. The CDR3 spans 16 residues. Germline CDR1 reads LGHNA; CDR2 reads YNFKEQ. The germline V and J ends were trimmed by 0 bases and 5 bases, with 14 bases remaining between them. CDR3 bases: TGTGCCAGCAGCCAAGACCCCGCAAAGGCCCACAATGAGCAGTTCTTC. This gives the protein CASSQDPAKAHNEQFF.

V usage is TRBV4-1 and J usage is TRBJ1-5; TRBD1 aligns across 9 bases. This CDR3 has 17 residues. The V segment lost 6 bases and the J segment 6 bases; nucleotides outside the gene matches: 15. The V gene's germline CDR1 is MGHRA and CDR2 YSYEKL. Written as DNA, the CDR3 is TGCGCCAGCAGACCTATTTTCGGACAGGGGACGACTCAGCCCCAGCATTTT. Its protein product is CASRPIFGQGTTQPQHF.

On this clone: A read error may produce the germline difference seen at one junction end. This chain connects TRBV5-4 to TRBJ2-1, with TRBD2 identical over 12 bases. Germline loops: CDR1 SGHNT, CDR2 YYREEE (reference sequence). This CDR3 comprises 18 residues. Here the CDR3 DNA reads TGTGCCAGCAGCGGGCTAGCGGGAGGGCCGGGGATCTACAGTGAGCAGTTCTTC. Translated: CASSGLAGGPGIYSEQFF.

The V call is TRBV11-3, the J call TRBJ1-5; 9 nucleotides match TRBD1. V gave up 5 bases and J gave up 6 bases; unmatched junction bases: 20. Looked up from germline, CDR1 is SGHNT and CDR2 is YENEEA. CDR3 size: 19 residues. The CDR3 loop is CASSPGTGRKRFSGQPQHF. DNA for the CDR3: TGTGCCAGCAGCCCGGGGACAGGGAGGAAGAGATTCTCTGGTCAGCCCCAGCATTTT.

The chain couples TRBV5-1 to TRBJ2-3; 10 bases are shared with TRBD2. With 0 bases clipped from V and 5 bases from J, the junction kept 6 bases outside the gene matches. The germline gives CDR1 SGHRS, CDR2 YFSETQ. The CDR3 spans 16 residues. CDR3 amino acids: CASSLVSSGSGDTQYF. The CDR3 nucleotides are TGCGCCAGCAGCTTGGTATCTAGCGGGAGCGGAGATACGCAGTATTTT.

The rearrangement uses TRBV7-3 and TRBJ2-2, with 16 bases identical to TRBD2. The germline CDR1 and CDR2 sequences are SGHTA and FQGTGA. The CDR3 is made up of 19 amino acids. Germline trimming cut 0 bases from V and 6 bases from J; bases unmatched to any gene: 7. For the CDR3, the DNA is TGTGCCAGCAGCTTAACTCCGGGACTAGCGGGAGGGCCCCCCGGGGAGCTGTTTTTT. It translates to CASSLTPGLAGGPPGELFF.

The CDR3 spells CASSVVPSGSGEQYF. CDR3 DNA: TGTGCCAGCAGCGTAGTGCCTAGCGGGAGCGGCGAGCAGTACTTC. The rearrangement links TRBV9 to TRBJ2-7; TRBD2 matches 10 bases. The length of the CDR3 is 15 residues. From germline, CDR1 is SGDLS and CDR2 YYNGEE. The junction had 6 bases not matched to a gene; V was cut back by 0 bases and J by 6 bases.

This chain uses TRBV19 with TRBJ1-2; possible D gene TRBD1, 6 bases. CDR1 and CDR2 from the germline V gene are LNHDA and SQIVND (reference sequence). The CDR3 covers 15 residues. V was shortened by 5 bases and J by 7 bases, with 20 bases between the two germline ends. The CDR3 DNA is TGTGCCAGTAGTTTCCGGGACATCAGGGCGGCTGGCTACACCTTC. Its translation: CASSFRDIRAAGYTF.

This chain connects TRBV6-5 to TRBJ1-1, with TRBD1 as a possible D gene (5 bases). The CDR3 consists of 14 residues. Germline CDR1 is MNHEY and CDR2 is SVGAGI. Deletions cut 5 bases from V and 6 bases from J, with 16 bases between. This chain's CDR3 is CASSPGPGDPEAFF. Written as DNA, the CDR3 is TGTGCCAGCAGTCCAGGGCCGGGGGATCCTGAAGCTTTCTTT.

The chain combines TRBV7-9 with TRBJ1-2, with 7 bases aligning to TRBD1. V shed 5 bases, J shed 0 bases, and the junction held 6 bases outside the gene matches. This CDR3 has 15 amino acids. Per the germline V gene, CDR1 is SEHNR and CDR2 is FQNEAQ (reference sequence). In nucleotides, the CDR3 is TGTGCCAGCAGCATACCACAGGGGACTAACTATGGCTACACCTTC. This encodes CASSIPQGTNYGYTF.

This rearrangement joins TRBV15 to TRBJ2-7, with 14 bases fitting TRBD2. CDR1 and CDR2 from the germline V gene are LNHNV and YYDKDF (reference sequence). V trimming: 0 bases; J trimming: 7 bases; junction bases outside the gene matches: 5. This CDR3 has 16 amino acids. CDR3 residues: CATSRDRLAGGREQYF. The CDR3 DNA sequence: TGTGCCACCAGCAGAGACCGACTAGCGGGAGGGCGGGAGCAGTACTTC.

The chain has TRBV29-1 and TRBJ1-2; 9 nucleotides agree with TRBD1. Germline trimming cut 2 bases from V and 3 bases from J; bases unmatched to any gene: 7. The CDR3 contains 15 residues. Per the germline V gene, CDR1 is SQVTM and CDR2 is ANQGSEA. CDR3 protein: CSVENPRQGDYGYTF. In nucleotides, the CDR3 is TGCAGCGTTGAAAACCCCCGACAGGGGGACTATGGCTACACCTTC.

The chain joins TRBV9 to TRBJ2-7, with no clear D. Deletions cut 0 bases from V and 1 base from J, with 8 bases between. Per the germline V gene, CDR1 is SGDLS and CDR2 is YYNGEE. This CDR3 contains 14 residues. CDR3 in amino acids: CASSVDVNSYEQYF. In DNA, the CDR3 is TGTGCCAGCAGCGTAGATGTTAATTCCTACGAGCAGTACTTC.

The rearrangement links TRBV5-1 to TRBJ1-3; weak D call: TRBD1 (5 bases). CDR3 length: 15 amino acids. V gave up 3 bases and J gave up 0 bases, with 10 bases separating them. CDR1 and CDR2 from the germline V gene are SGHRS and YFSETQ. The CDR3 bases are TGCGCCAGCAGCTCGACCGGGGGCTCTGGAAACACCATATATTTT. Translated, it gives CASSSTGGSGNTIYF. Complete variable domain (other parts from reference TRBV5-1 and TRBJ1-3): KAGVTQTPRYLIKTRGQQVTLSCSPISGHRSVSWYQQTPGQGLQFLFEYFSETQRNKGNFPGRFSGRQFSNSRSEMNVSTLELGDSALYLCASSSTGGSGNTIYFGEGSWLTVV.